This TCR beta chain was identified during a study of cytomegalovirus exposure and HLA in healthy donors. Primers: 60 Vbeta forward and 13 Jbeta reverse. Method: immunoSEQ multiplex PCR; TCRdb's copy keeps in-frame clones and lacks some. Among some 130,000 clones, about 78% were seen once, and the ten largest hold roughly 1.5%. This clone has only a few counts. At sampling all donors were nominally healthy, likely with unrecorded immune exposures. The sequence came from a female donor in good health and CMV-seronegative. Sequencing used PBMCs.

As DNA, the CDR3 is TGTGCTAGTGGTTTGGACGCGGGACAGTTGAACACTGAAGCTTTCTTT. Protein product: CASGLDAGQLNTEAFF. This chain connects TRBV12-5 to TRBJ1-1; 7 bases agree with TRBD1. The J segment lost 0 bases and the V segment lost 1 base, leaving 5 bases of the junction unmatched. CDR1 LGHNT and CDR2 FRNRAP come from the germline V gene. The CDR3 contains 16 residues.